The source of this T cell receptor (beta chain) is a study of shared clonotypes between healthy human individuals. Only in-frame clones appear in the TCRdb table, and some are missing; sequencing was by immunoSEQ multiplex PCR. The sample has a few million clones; just over 90% are singletons. Germline loops: CDR1 MNHEY, CDR2 SMNVEV (reference sequence). V shed 2 bases and J shed 5 bases, with 9 bases lying between them. This CDR3 comprises 13 residues. Regarding this clone: Other nucleotide sequences in the sample specify the same CDR3.

The naive CD8 fraction comprised CD45RO-negative cells positively selected for CCR7 and excluded terminally differentiated effector memory CD45RA+ cells. The rearrangement uses TRBV27 and TRBJ1-1; tentative D call: TRBD1 (5 bases). This TCR derives from a man younger than 30 in good health. Some clones in this sample may be carry-over from other donors' samples. The specimen sequenced was naive CD8+ T cells from PBMCs. The CDR3 reads CASSLRGGTEAFF. The CDR3, as DNA: TGTGCCAGCAGTTTACGCGGGGGGACTGAAGCTTTCTTT.